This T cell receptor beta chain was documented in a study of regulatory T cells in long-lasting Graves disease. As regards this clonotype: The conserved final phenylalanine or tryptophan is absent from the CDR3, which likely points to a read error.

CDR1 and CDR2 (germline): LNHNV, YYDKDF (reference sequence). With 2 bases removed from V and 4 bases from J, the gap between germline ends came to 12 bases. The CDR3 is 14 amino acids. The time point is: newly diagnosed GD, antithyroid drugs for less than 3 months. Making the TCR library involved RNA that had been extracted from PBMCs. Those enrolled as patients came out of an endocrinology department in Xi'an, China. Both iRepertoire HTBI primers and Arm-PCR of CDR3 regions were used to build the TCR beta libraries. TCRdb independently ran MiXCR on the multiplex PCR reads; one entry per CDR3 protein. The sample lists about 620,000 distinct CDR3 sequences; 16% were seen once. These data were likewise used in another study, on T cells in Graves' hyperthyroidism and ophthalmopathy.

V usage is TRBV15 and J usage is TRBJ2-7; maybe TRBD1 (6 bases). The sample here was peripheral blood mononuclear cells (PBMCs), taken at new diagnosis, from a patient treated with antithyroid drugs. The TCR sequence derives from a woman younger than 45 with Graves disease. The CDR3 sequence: CATSRLLQGYEQYL. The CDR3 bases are TGTGCCACCAGCAGACTTTTACAGGGTTACGAGCAGTACCTC.